Below, one TCR beta chain is given with its context. This entry comes from a study of shared T cell receptors in the human thymus. The protocol was immunoSEQ multiplex PCR, while the TCRdb copy is restricted to in-frame clones and leaves out a portion. This repertoire shows about 610,000 clones, approximately 90% found once; its top ten account for 0.0095% to 0.011%. CDR3 length equals 15 residues. Deletions cut 2 bases from V and 0 bases from J, with 8 bases between. The germline V gene encodes CDR1 MDHEN and CDR2 SYDVKM. These data were also filed under a second study, of human thymus T cells. That study adds: Use of V and J genes seemed skewed within the thymic and blood repertoires.

This receptor was identified in a boy in the first two years of life with a congenital heart defect. V gene TRBV28 combines with J gene TRBJ2-1; D not resolved. Sequenced: thymocytes. In DNA form, the CDR3 reads TGTGCCAGCAGTTTAGACTCCAGCTCCTACAATGAGCAGTTCTTC. Its protein is CASSLDSSSYNEQFF.